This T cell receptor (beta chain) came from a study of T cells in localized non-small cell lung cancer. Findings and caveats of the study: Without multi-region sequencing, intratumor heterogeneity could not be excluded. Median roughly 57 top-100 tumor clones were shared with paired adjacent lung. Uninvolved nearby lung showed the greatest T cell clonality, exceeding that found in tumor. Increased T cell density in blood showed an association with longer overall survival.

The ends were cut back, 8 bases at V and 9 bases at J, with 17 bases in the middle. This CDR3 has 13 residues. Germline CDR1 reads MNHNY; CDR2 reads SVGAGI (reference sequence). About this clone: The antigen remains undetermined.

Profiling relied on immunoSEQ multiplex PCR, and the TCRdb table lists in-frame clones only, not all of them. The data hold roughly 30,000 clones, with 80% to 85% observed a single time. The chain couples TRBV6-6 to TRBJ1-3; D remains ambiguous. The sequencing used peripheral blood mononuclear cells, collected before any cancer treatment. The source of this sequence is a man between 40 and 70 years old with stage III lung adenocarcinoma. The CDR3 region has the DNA TGTGCCAGCGGGCGGGCCTTAGCGGGCACCATATATTTT. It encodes CASGRALAGTIYF.